This T cell receptor beta chain stems from a study of blood T cell repertoires in COVID-19. At the level of the study: Whether acute or convalescent, the COVID-19 samples came from the United States, Italy and Spain. Sample material is recorded as cDNA or gDNA derived from T cells, B-cell-depleted T cells, or PBMCs.

Participant-reported clinical history was the basis for cohort assignment. Germline V gene lookup returns CDR1 KGHDR and CDR2 SFDVKD. This CDR3 spans 14 amino acids. The germline V and J ends were trimmed by 4 bases and 6 bases, with 12 bases remaining between them. Authors' data handling: For nucleated cells, counts were estimated from reference gene primer amplification. The table came from immunoSEQ multiplex PCR; TCRdb's copy has only in-frame clones and leaves some out. The V and J calls and clone size were taken over from that table, and D and trimming were inferred from the DNA. The sample records hundreds of thousands of clones, 88% being singletons.

The chain couples TRBV24-1 to TRBJ1-5, with D possibly matching TRBD1 (6 bases). Specimen: PBMCs or T cells enriched from blood (not recorded which). This TCR was recovered from a woman aged 50 to 60 who had recovered from COVID-19. Here the CDR3 DNA reads TGTGCCACCAGTGAAGGACAGACGGGTCAGCCCCAGCATTTT. The encoded protein is CATSEGQTGQPQHF.